Reported below is one T cell receptor (beta chain). Germline CDR1 reads SGHTA; CDR2 reads FQGNSA. This CDR3 has 15 residues. The V end was cut by 5 bases, the J end by 3 bases, with 16 bases between. Using immunoSEQ multiplex PCR, the repertoire was profiled, and TCRdb retains in-frame clones only, with some absent. The sample lists about 59,000 clones; 80% were seen once. The data were taken from a study of T cells in tumors after PD-1 blockade. The rearrangement links TRBV7-2 to TRBJ1-1; D is possibly TRBD1 (6 bases). This sequence originates from a human donor with basal cell carcinoma. The material was PBMCs, obtained before anti-PD-1 treatment. The DNA for the CDR3 is TGTGCCAGCAGCCAGCGAGGGGGACGTCACACTGAAGCTTTCTTT. Translation gives CASSQRGGRHTEAFF. Complete variable domain (other parts from reference TRBV7-2 and TRBJ1-1): GAGVSQSPSNKVTEKGKDVELRCDPISGHTALYWYRQSLGQGLEFLIYFQGNSAPDKSGLPSDRFSAERTGGSVSTLTIQRTQQEDSAVYLCASSQRGGRHTEAFFGQGTRLTVV.